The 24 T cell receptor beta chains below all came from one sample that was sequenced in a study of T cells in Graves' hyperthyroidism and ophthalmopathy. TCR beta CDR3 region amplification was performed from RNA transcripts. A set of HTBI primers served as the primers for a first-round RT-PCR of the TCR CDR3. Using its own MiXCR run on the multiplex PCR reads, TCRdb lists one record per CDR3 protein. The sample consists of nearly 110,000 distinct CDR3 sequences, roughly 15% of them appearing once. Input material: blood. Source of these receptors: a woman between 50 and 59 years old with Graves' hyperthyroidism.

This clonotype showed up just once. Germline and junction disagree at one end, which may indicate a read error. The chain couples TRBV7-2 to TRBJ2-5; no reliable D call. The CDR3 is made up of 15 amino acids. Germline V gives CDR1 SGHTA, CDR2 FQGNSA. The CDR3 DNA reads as TGCGCCAGCAGCCAAGGATCGGGTACCCAAGAGACCCAGTACTTC. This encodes CASSQGSGTQETQYF.

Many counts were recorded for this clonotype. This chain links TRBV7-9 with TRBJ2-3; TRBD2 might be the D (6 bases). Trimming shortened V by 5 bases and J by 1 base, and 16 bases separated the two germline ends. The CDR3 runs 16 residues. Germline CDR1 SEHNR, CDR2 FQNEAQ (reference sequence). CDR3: CASSPLAGGGTDTQYF. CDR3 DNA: TGTGCCAGCAGCCCATTAGCAGGAGGGGGCACAGATACGCAGTATTTT. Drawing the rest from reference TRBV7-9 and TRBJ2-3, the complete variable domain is DTGVSQNPRHKITKRGQNVTFRCDPISEHNRLYWYRQTLGQGPEFLTYFQNEAQLEKSRLLSDRFSAERPKGSFSTLEIQRTEQGDSAMYLCASSPLAGGGTDTQYFGPGTRLTVL.

The DNA for the CDR3 is TGTGCCAGCAGGCGCGGTGAACCAGGTGGGAACCACGAGCAGTACTTC. It encodes CASRRGEPGGNHEQYF. The J gene is TRBJ2-7, the V gene TRBV11-2; D remains ambiguous. The CDR3 has 16 residues. The V gene lost 6 bases and the J gene lost 5 bases, with 23 bases spanning the gap. Germline V lookup: CDR1 SGHAT, CDR2 FQNNGV.

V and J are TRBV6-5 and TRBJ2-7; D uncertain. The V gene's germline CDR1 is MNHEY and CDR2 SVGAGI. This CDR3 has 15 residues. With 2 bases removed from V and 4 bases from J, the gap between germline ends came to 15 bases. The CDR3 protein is CASSYRATGEYEQYV. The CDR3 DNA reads TGTGCCAGCAGTTACAGGGCGACGGGCGAATACGAGCAGTACGTC.

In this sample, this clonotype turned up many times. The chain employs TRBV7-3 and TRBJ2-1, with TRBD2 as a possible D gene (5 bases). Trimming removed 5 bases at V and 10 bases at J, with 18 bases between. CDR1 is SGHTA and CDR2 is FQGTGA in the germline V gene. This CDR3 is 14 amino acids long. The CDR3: CASSPSFLQREQFF. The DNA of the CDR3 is TGTGCCAGCAGCCCTTCGTTTTTGCAGCGGGAGCAGTTCTTC.

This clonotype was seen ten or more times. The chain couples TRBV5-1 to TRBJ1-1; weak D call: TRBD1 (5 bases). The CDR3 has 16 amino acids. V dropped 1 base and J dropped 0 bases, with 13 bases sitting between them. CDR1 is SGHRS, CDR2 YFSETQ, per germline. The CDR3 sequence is CASSLTGGKMNTEAFF. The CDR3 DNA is TGCGCCAGCAGCTTGACAGGCGGAAAAATGAACACTGAAGCTTTCTTT.

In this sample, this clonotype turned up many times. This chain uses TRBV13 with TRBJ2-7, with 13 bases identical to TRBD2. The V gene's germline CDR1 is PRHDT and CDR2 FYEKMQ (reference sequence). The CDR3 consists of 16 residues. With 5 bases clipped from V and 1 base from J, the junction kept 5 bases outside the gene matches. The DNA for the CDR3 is TGTGCCAGCAGCACCCTACTAGCGGGAGGGTCCTACGAGCAGTACTTC. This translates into CASSTLLAGGSYEQYF.

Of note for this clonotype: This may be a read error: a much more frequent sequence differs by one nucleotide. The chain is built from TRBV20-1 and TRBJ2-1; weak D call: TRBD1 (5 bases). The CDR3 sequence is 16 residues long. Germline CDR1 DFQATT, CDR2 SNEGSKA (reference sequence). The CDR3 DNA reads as TGCAGTGCTTCTACCCGGACAAAAGTCTCCTACAGTGAGCAGTTCTTC. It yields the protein CSASTRTKVSYSEQFF.

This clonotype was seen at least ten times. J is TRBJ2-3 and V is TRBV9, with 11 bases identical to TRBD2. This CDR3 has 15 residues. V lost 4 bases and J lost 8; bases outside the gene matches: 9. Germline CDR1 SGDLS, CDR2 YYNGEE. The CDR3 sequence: CASSQLAGAGTTQYF. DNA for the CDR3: TGTGCCAGCAGCCAACTAGCGGGAGCGGGTACTACGCAGTATTTT.

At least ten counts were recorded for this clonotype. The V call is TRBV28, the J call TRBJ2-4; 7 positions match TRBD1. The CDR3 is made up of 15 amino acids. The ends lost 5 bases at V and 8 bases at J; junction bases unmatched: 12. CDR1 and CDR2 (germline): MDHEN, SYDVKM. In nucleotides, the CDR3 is TGTGCCAGCAGTCCCCGGGACAGACTTGTGGACATTCAGTACTTC. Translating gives CASSPRDRLVDIQYF. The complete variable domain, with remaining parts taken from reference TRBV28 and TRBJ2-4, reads DVKVTQSSRYLVKRTGEKVFLECVQDMDHENMFWYRQDPGLGLRLIYFSYDVKMKEKGDIPEGYSVSREKKERFSLILESASTNQTSMYLCASSPRDRLVDIQYFGAGTRLSVL.

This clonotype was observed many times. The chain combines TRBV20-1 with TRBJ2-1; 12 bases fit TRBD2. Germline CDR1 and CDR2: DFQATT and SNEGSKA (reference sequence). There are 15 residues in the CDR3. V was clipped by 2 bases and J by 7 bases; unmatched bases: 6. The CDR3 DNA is TGCAGTGCTAGACTAGCGGGAGGGCCATGGAATGAGCAGTTCTTC. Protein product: CSARLAGGPWNEQFF.

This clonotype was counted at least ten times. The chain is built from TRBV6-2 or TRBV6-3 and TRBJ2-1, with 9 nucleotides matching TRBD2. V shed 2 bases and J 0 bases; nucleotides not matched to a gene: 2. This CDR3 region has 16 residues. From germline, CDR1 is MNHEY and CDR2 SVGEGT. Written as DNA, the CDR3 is TGTGCCAGCAGTTACCAGACTAGCGGCTCCTACAATGAGCAGTTCTTC. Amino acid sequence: CASSYQTSGSYNEQFF.

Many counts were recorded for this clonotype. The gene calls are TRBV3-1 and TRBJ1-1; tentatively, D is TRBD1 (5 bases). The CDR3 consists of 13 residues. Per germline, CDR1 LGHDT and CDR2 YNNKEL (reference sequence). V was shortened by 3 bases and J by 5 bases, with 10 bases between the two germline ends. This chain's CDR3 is CASSHREGTEAFF. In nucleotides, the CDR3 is TGTGCCAGCAGCCACAGGGAAGGGACTGAAGCTTTCTTT. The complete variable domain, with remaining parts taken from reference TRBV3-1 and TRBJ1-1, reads DTAVSQTPKYLVTQMGNDKSIKCEQNLGHDTMYWYKQDSKKFLKIMFSYNNKELIINETVPNRFSPKSPDKAHLNLHINSLELGDSAVYFCASSHREGTEAFFGQGTRLTVV.

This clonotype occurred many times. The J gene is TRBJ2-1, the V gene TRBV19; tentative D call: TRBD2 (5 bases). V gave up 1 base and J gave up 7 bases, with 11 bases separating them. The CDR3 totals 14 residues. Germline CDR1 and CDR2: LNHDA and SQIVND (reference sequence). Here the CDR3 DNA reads TGTGCCAGTAGTATAGTCGGGATTACAAATGAGCAGTTCTTC. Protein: CASSIVGITNEQFF.

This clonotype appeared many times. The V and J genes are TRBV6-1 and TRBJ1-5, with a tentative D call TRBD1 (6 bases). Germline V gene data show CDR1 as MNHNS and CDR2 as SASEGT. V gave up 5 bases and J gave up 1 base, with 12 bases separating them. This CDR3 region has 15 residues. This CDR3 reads CASSPYRASNQPQHF. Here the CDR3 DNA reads TGTGCCAGCAGTCCCTACAGGGCCAGCAATCAGCCCCAGCATTTT.

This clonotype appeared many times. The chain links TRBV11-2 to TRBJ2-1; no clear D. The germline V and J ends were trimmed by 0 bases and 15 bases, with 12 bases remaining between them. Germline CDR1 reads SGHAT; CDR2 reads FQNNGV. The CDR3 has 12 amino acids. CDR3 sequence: CASSLDSLRAFF. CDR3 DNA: TGTGCCAGCAGCTTAGATTCGCTCCGTGCGTTCTTC.

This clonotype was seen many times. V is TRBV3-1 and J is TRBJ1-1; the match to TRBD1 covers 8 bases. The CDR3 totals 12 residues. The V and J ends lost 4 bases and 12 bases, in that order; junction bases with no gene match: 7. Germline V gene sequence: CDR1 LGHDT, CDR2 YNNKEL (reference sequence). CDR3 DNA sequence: TGTGCCAGCAGCCCAACGGACAGGGCGACTTTCTTT. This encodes CASSPTDRATFF.

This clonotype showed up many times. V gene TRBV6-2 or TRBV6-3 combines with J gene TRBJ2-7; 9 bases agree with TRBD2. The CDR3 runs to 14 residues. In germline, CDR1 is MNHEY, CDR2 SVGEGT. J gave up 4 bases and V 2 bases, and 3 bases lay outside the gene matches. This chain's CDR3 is CASSYGTSLYEQYF. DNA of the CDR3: TGTGCCAGCAGTTACGGGACTAGCCTGTACGAGCAGTACTTC.

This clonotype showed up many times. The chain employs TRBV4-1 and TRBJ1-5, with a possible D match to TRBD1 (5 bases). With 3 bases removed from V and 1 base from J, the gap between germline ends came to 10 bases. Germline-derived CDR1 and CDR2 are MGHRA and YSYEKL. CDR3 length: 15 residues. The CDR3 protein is CASSQAQASNQPQHF. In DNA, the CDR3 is TGCGCCAGCAGCCAGGCACAGGCGAGCAATCAGCCCCAGCATTTT.

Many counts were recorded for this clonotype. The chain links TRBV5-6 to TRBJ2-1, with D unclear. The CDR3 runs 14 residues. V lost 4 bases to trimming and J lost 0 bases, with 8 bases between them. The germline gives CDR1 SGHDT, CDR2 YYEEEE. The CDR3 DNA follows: TGTGCCAGCAGCCAGGACGACTCCTACAATGAGCAGTTCTTC. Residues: CASSQDDSYNEQFF.

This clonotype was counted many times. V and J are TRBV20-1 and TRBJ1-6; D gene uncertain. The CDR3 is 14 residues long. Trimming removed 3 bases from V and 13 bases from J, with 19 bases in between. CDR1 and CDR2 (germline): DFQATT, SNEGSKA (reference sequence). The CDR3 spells CSARAPGIIAPLHF. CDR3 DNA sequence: TGCAGTGCTAGGGCCCCCGGGATTATAGCCCCCCTCCACTTT.

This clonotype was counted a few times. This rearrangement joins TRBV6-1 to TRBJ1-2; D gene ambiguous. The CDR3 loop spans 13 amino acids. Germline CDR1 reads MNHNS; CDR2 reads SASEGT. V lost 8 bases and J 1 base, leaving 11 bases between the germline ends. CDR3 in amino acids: CASRQINNYGYTF. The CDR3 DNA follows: TGTGCCAGCCGGCAGATCAATAACTATGGCTACACCTTC.

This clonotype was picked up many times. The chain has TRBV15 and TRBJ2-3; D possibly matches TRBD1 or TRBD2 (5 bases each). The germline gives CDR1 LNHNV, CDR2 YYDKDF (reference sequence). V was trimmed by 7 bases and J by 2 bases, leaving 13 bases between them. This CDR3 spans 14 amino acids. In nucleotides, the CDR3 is TGTGCCACCACTCCAGGGAGAATCACAGATACGCAGTATTTT. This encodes CATTPGRITDTQYF.

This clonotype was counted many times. The chain's CDR3 is CASRTGPTNEQFF. The CDR3 nucleotides are TGTGCCAGCAGGACCGGGCCGACGAATGAGCAGTTCTTC. The chain carries TRBV28 and TRBJ2-1; D not resolved. The CDR3 sequence is 13 residues long. The germline V gene encodes CDR1 MDHEN and CDR2 SYDVKM. With 6 bases removed from V and 7 bases from J, the gap between germline ends came to 13 bases.